This entry concerns a single TCR beta chain. Its cognate antigen is unknown. The entry originates in a study of blood T cells in healthy people across ages. Notes on the study in general: Older age coincided with a roughly linear decline in TCR beta diversity per million T cells. Correlation between TCR beta diversity and naive T cell percentage was strong.

Germline loops: CDR1 GTSNPN, CDR2 SVGIG (reference sequence). The CDR3 length is 13 residues. Using a J-beta primer mix together with a sample-barcoded 5' primer, a second PCR was run for about 6 to 12 cycles. Every cDNA molecule bore a tag from a template-switch adaptor containing 12 random nucleotides. TCRdb processed the 5' RACE reads anew with MiXCR; each CDR3 protein has one entry. The sample carries 710,000 or so distinct CDR3 sequences, approximately 29% recorded once. Every sample yielded at least 7 million isolated PBMCs. This clonotype was sampled from a woman of 80 years or more in good health. The chain is built from TRBV30 and TRBJ1-2, with TRBD1 as a possible D gene (6 bases). The specimen was blood. CDR3 DNA: TGTGCGGGGAGCACAGGGCCTACTGATGGCTACACCTTC. The encoded protein is CAGSTGPTDGYTF.